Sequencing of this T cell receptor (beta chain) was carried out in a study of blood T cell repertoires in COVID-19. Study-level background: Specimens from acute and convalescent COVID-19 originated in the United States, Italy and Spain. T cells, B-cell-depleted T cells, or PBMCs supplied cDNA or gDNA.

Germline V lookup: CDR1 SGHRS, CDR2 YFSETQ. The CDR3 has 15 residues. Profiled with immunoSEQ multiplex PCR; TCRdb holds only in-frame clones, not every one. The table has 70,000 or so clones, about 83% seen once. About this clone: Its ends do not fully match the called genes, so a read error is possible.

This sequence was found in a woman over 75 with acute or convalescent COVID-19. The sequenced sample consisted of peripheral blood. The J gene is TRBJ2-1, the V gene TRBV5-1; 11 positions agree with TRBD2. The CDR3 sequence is CANSPGLAVYNEQFF. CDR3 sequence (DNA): TGCGCCAACAGCCCGGGACTAGCGGTGTACAATGAGCAGTTCTTC.